The 6 T cell receptor beta chains presented below share a single source sample, sequenced in a study of spatial heterogeneity in lung cancer. TCRdb used MiXCR to reprocess the 5' RACE reads, holding one entry per CDR3 protein. The sample holds 110,000 or so distinct CDR3 sequences; under 14% are singletons and the top ten take less than 25%. Time point indicated: blood at routine non-recurrence follow-up after resection. The sample here was PBMCs, taken at follow-up. These receptors originate from a female donor with early-stage non-small cell lung cancer.

This clonotype was seen only a few times. The rearrangement links TRBV5-4 to TRBJ2-3; D may be TRBD2 (5 bases). This CDR3 spans 16 amino acids. V lost 5 bases and J lost 0, with 16 bases in between. Germline V gene data show CDR1 as SGHNT and CDR2 as YYREEE (reference sequence). For the CDR3, the DNA is TGTGCCAGCAGAAGCGGTAGGCCATCTAGCACAGATACGCAGTATTTT. Protein product: CASRSGRPSSTDTQYF.

V and J are TRBV12-3 or TRBV12-4 and TRBJ1-1; no definite D call. The CDR3 sequence is 12 residues long. V gave up 6 bases and J gave up 10 bases, with 15 bases separating them. The CDR3 loop is CASSSTALIAFF. In nucleotides, the CDR3 is TGTGCCAGCAGCTCCACGGCGTTGATAGCTTTCTTT.

In regard to this clonotype: The CDR3 end shows no conserved phenylalanine or tryptophan, and so a read error is likely. This sequence joins TRBV29-1 and TRBJ2-2; 10 nucleotides line up with TRBD2. V trimming: 3 bases; J trimming: 6 bases; junction bases outside the gene matches: 7. CDR1 is SQVTM and CDR2 is ANQGSEA in the germline V gene. This CDR3 has 15 residues. CDR3 sequence (DNA): TGCAGCGTTGATAAGGCTAGCGGGAGTCCCGGGGAGCTGTTTTCT. Translation: CSVDKASGSPGELFS.

This clonotype has at least ten counts. The chain joins TRBV6-5 to TRBJ2-7, with 10 bases fitting TRBD2. The CDR3 spans 15 residues. CDR1 is MNHEY, CDR2 SVGAGI, per germline. The V segment lost 6 bases and the J segment 1 base; nucleotides outside the gene matches: 6. DNA for the CDR3: TGTGCCAGCAGCCCGCTAGCGGGAGAATCCTACGAGCAGTACTTC. Protein sequence: CASSPLAGESYEQYF.

The V call is TRBV30, the J call TRBJ2-7; D unclear. Trimming pared 1 base from V and 3 bases from J, leaving 10 bases between. The V gene's germline CDR1 is GTSNPN and CDR2 SVGIG (reference sequence). This CDR3 is 13 amino acids long. CDR3 loop: CAWSDGPHYEQYV. CDR3 nucleotides: TGTGCCTGGAGTGACGGACCCCACTACGAGCAGTACGTC.

This clonotype was seen ten or more times. The J gene is TRBJ1-1, the V gene TRBV29-1, with TRBD1 as a possible D gene (6 bases). The CDR3 consists of 12 residues. In germline, CDR1 is SQVTM, CDR2 ANQGSEA. Trimming removed 7 bases at V and 1 base at J, with 10 bases between. The CDR3: CSAAQGNTEAFF. The CDR3 region has the DNA TGCAGCGCAGCACAGGGGAACACTGAAGCTTTCTTT.